Many counts were recorded for the clone carrying this T cell receptor (beta chain). The antigen is not known. The entry originates in a study of type 1 and type 2 diabetes patients. Whole-study findings and limits: Both CD4+ and CD8+ type 2 diabetes repertoires showed significantly higher diversity than type 1.

Donors had no other autoimmune disease or infection in four weeks. Germline V gene lookup returns CDR1 SNHLY and CDR2 FYNNEI. Trimming left V 7 bases short and J 1 base short, with 10 bases between. This CDR3 has 14 amino acids. The PCR template was genomic DNA. Multiplex PCR with 30 forward and 13 reverse primers amplified the TCR beta CDR3. MiXCR, run by TCRdb on the multiplex PCR reads, gives a single entry per CDR3 protein. The sample has a few hundred thousand distinct CDR3 sequences; around 47% are singletons. The sequencing sample was made of peripheral blood mononuclear cells (PBMCs). The origin of this receptor is a man between 18 and 35 years old with type 2 diabetes. This chain uses TRBV2 with TRBJ1-4; perhaps TRBD1 as D (6 bases). The CDR3 reads CASNLQGTNEKLFF. The CDR3 DNA follows: TGTGCCAGCAACTTACAGGGAACTAATGAAAAACTGTTTTTT.